One and the same sample provided the 19 T cell receptor beta chains below, sequenced in a study of blood T cell repertoires in COVID-19. The protocol was immunoSEQ multiplex PCR, while the TCRdb copy is restricted to in-frame clones and leaves out a portion. The table includes more than 140,000 clones, 75% to 85% detected once. Specimen: peripheral blood. The source is a woman in her forties or fifties in a cohort sampled during active or convalescent COVID-19.

CDR3 region: CASSPGLAGGRYNEQFF. The CDR3 nucleotides are TGTGCCAGCAGCCCCGGACTAGCGGGGGGACGATACAATGAGCAGTTCTTC. The rearrangement joins TRBV5-5 to TRBJ2-1; 14 positions agree with TRBD2. Germline V gives CDR1 SGHKS, CDR2 YYEKEE (reference sequence). This CDR3 region has 17 residues. Germline trimming cut 4 bases from V and 4 bases from J; bases unmatched to any gene: 7.

This clone was seen only once. The chain links TRBV6-2 or TRBV6-3 to TRBJ1-1; no reliable D call. This CDR3 is built from 15 residues. CDR1 MNHEY and CDR2 SVGEGT come from the germline V gene. V was clipped by 2 bases and J by 0 bases, with 10 bases between them. The CDR3 sequence is CASSYRQTMNTEAFF. The CDR3 DNA sequence: TGTGCCAGCAGTTACCGTCAGACAATGAACACTGAAGCTTTCTTT.

The chain recombines TRBV29-1 with TRBJ1-1; TRBD1 matches at 8 bases. V shed 4 bases and J 0 bases; nucleotides not matched to a gene: 4. The CDR3 spans 14 residues. CDR1 is SQVTM, CDR2 ANQGSEA, per germline. The CDR3 DNA is TGCAGCGTTGGAACAGGGGGGGTGAACACTGAAGCTTTCTTT. It specifies CSVGTGGVNTEAFF.

The rearrangement joins TRBV23-1 to TRBJ2-2; TRBD1 agrees at 8 bases. TRBV23-1 is an ORF; its function is uncertain. Unmatched junction bases numbered 6, after V lost 4 bases and J lost 2 bases. This CDR3 region has 16 residues. The CDR3 coding sequence is TGCGCCAGCAGTCGGCCGGACAGGGTTAACACCGGGGAGCTGTTTTTT. It encodes CASSRPDRVNTGELFF.

The chain combines TRBV4-3 with TRBJ1-1, with D possibly being TRBD1 (5 bases). The germline V gene has CDR1 LGHNA and CDR2 YSLEER. The CDR3 loop spans 14 amino acids. The V end lost 4 bases, the J end lost 6 bases, and 15 bases lay between the germline ends. CDR3 DNA: TGCGCCAGCAGCCTCAACGCGGGGGTGGCTGAAGCTTTCTTT. Protein product: CASSLNAGVAEAFF.

The gene calls are TRBV7-2 and TRBJ2-7; no firm D call. The CDR3 extends over 16 amino acids. Germline V gene data show CDR1 as SGHTA and CDR2 as FQGNSA. Trimming removed 4 bases from V and 0 bases from J, with 16 bases in between. This CDR3 is CASSSQPGPNSYEQYF. The CDR3 DNA reads TGTGCCAGCAGCTCCCAACCGGGTCCGAACTCCTACGAGCAGTACTTC.

This rearrangement joins TRBV6-5 to TRBJ1-2; TRBD1 agrees at 9 bases. CDR1 and CDR2 from the germline V gene are MNHEY and SVGAGI. J lost 11 bases, V lost 7 bases, and 11 bases had no gene match. This CDR3 is built from 13 residues. DNA of the CDR3: TGTGCCAGCACCAGAGGACAGGGGCTTGTTTACACCTTC. Amino acid sequence: CASTRGQGLVYTF.

This chain joins TRBV7-9 and TRBJ2-2; 11 bases map to TRBD1. The CDR3 consists of 15 residues. The germline V gene encodes CDR1 SEHNR and CDR2 FQNEAQ (reference sequence). After removal of 5 bases from V and 6 bases from J, the junction contained 5 bases not matched to a gene. CDR3 loop: CASSGGTGGAGELFF. In nucleotides, the CDR3 is TGTGCCAGCAGCGGAGGGACAGGGGGTGCCGGGGAGCTGTTTTTT.

The gene calls are TRBV7-9 and TRBJ1-1; no clear D. There are 14 residues in the CDR3. Trimming removed 7 bases from V and 6 bases from J, with 18 bases in between. Germline V gene sequence: CDR1 SEHNR, CDR2 FQNEAQ (reference sequence). CDR3 loop: CASTQDSPRSEAFF. DNA for the CDR3: TGTGCCAGCACTCAAGACTCCCCCCGGTCTGAAGCTTTCTTT.

The V call is TRBV5-1, the J call TRBJ2-3, with TRBD2 matching over 9 bases. This CDR3 comprises 16 residues. J lost 1 base, V lost 3 bases, and 6 bases had no gene match. Germline values: CDR1 SGHRS, CDR2 YFSETQ. This chain's CDR3 is CASSSGTSRGTDTQYF. CDR3 sequence (DNA): TGCGCCAGCAGCTCCGGGACTAGCAGGGGCACAGATACGCAGTATTTT.

This chain links TRBV3-1 (or the pseudogene TRBV3-2) with TRBJ2-1; 15 positions agree with TRBD2. From germline, CDR1 is LGHDT and CDR2 YNNKEL (reference sequence). This CDR3 spans 17 amino acids. The ends lost 0 bases at V and 9 bases at J; junction bases unmatched: 6. CDR3 protein: CASSQERGLAGGCEQFF. DNA of the CDR3: TGTGCCAGCAGCCAAGAAAGGGGACTAGCGGGGGGTTGTGAGCAGTTCTTC.

This chain connects TRBV7-2 to TRBJ2-1, with D possibly matching TRBD1 (6 bases). Deletions cut 3 bases from V and 4 bases from J, with 13 bases between. The CDR3 extends over 15 amino acids. CDR1 is SGHTA and CDR2 is FQGNSA in the germline V gene. CDR3 protein: CASSLTGGSYNEQFF. Here the CDR3 DNA reads TGTGCCAGCAGCTTGACAGGAGGCTCTTACAATGAGCAGTTCTTC. Full variable domain (missing parts from reference TRBV7-2 and TRBJ2-1): GAGVSQSPSNKVTEKGKDVELRCDPISGHTALYWYRQSLGQGLEFLIYFQGNSAPDKSGLPSDRFSAERTGGSVSTLTIQRTQQEDSAVYLCASSLTGGSYNEQFFGPGTRLTVL.

The rearrangement links TRBV25-1 to TRBJ1-3, with D uncertain. Germline V lookup: CDR1 MGHDK, CDR2 SYGVNS. Trimming stripped 2 bases from V and 2 bases from J, with 7 bases between. The CDR3 extends over 14 amino acids. The CDR3 coding sequence is TGTGCCAGCAGTGAAGCGGGGACTGGAAACACCATATATTTT. It translates to CASSEAGTGNTIYF.

V and J are TRBV4-1 and TRBJ2-5; 10 bases agree with TRBD2. Germline V gene data show CDR1 as MGHRA and CDR2 as YSYEKL. This CDR3 is 20 amino acids long. Trimming removed 3 bases from V and 5 bases from J; junction bases left unmatched: 21. CDR3 coding DNA: TGCGCCAGCAGCCATCCCCGGGGAGGGCAACTAGCGGGGAGAGGTGAGACCCAGTACTTC. As protein: CASSHPRGGQLAGRGETQYF.

This clone was observed a handful of times. J is TRBJ2-1 and V is TRBV7-2; D gene ambiguous. The length of the CDR3 is 16 residues. Per the germline V gene, CDR1 is SGHTA and CDR2 is FQGNSA. V was cut by 2 bases and J by 0 bases, with 11 bases left in between. DNA of the CDR3: TGTGCCAGCAGCTTATTCGTGTCCGGCTCCTACAATGAGCAGTTCTTC. The encoded protein is CASSLFVSGSYNEQFF.

V usage is TRBV12-3 or TRBV12-4 and J usage is TRBJ2-7, with a weak D call TRBD2 (7 bases). This CDR3 has 13 residues. V was clipped by 6 bases and J by 2 bases, with 11 bases between them. The CDR3 sequence is CASSPGGPYEQYF. In DNA, the CDR3 is TGTGCCAGCAGCCCCGGGGGGCCCTACGAGCAGTACTTC.

The V call is TRBV12-5, the J call TRBJ1-5, with 8 positions matching TRBD1. The trim removed 1 base at V and 7 bases at J, leaving 3 bases unmatched. There are 14 residues in the CDR3. Looked up from germline, CDR1 is LGHNT and CDR2 is FRNRAP. CDR3 nucleotide sequence: TGTGCTAGTGGTTTGGGACAGGGGATGCAGCCCCAGCATTTT. Its protein product is CASGLGQGMQPQHF.

V usage is TRBV18 and J usage is TRBJ1-5, with D possibly matching TRBD1 (6 bases). The CDR3 loop spans 17 amino acids. Germline V CDR1 and CDR2: KGHSH, LQKENI. Deletions cut 2 bases from V and 7 bases from J, with 21 bases between. In DNA, the CDR3 is TGTGCCAGCTCACCATATGAAGTTGGGGGGGGGCGGCAGCCCCAGCATTTT. Translated: CASSPYEVGGGRQPQHF. The complete variable domain, with remaining parts taken from reference TRBV18 and TRBJ1-5, reads NAGVMQNPRHLVRRRGQEARLRCSPMKGHSHVYWYRQLPEEGLKFMVYLQKENIIDESGMPKERFSAEFPKEGPSILRIQQVVRGDSAAYFCASSPYEVGGGRQPQHFGDGTRLSIL.

This clone has only a few counts. This rearrangement joins TRBV5-1 to TRBJ2-3; D gene unclear. V was trimmed by 1 base and J by 3 bases, leaving 9 bases between them. Germline V gene lookup returns CDR1 SGHRS and CDR2 YFSETQ. The CDR3 totals 14 residues. The CDR3 here is CASSLNEQTDTQYF. CDR3 sequence (DNA): TGCGCCAGCAGCTTGAACGAACAAACAGATACGCAGTATTTT.